This T cell receptor beta chain is drawn from a study of blood T cell repertoires in COVID-19. Study-wide background: Donors in the United States, Italy and Spain gave samples during acute or convalescent COVID-19. In each case, the material was cDNA or gDNA derived from T cells, B-cell-depleted T cells, or PBMCs.

Original methodology: Nucleated cell number was recorded as an estimate derived from reference gene primer amplification. Assay: immunoSEQ multiplex PCR; the TCRdb copy retains only in-frame clones and omits some. That table gives V, J and clone size, and the DNA gave D and trimming. This table holds under 150,000 clones, around 90% found once. CDR3 size: 15 residues. The J segment lost 6 bases and the V segment lost 2 bases, leaving 5 bases of the junction unmatched. CDR1 and CDR2 from the germline V gene are SGHAT and FQNNGV. The V and J genes are TRBV11-2 and TRBJ2-1, with 9 bases lining up with TRBD2. Sequencing input: peripheral blood. This receptor was taken from a woman in her forties or fifties with acute or convalescent COVID-19. CDR3 nucleotide sequence: TGTGCCAGCAGCTTAAGTAATAGCGGGAGCAATGAGCAGTTCTTC. Its translation: CASSLSNSGSNEQFF.